This TCR beta chain derives from a study of OX40 agonist ivuxolimab in advanced cancers. In the study overall: Every 2 weeks, patients got intravenous ivuxolimab at one of six dose levels (0.01-10 mg/kg). Regarding the study as a whole: Expanded clones belonging to CD8+ T cells outnumbered, on average, those of CD4+. Clonal expansion in partial responders at 0.1-3.0 mg/kg ranked among the lowest.

Trimming removed 3 bases at V and 6 bases at J, with 13 bases between. Looked up from germline, CDR1 is SEHNR and CDR2 is FQNEAQ (reference sequence). The CDR3 totals 14 residues. Sampling of blood occurred at baseline, cycle 4 day 1, and cycle 7 day 1. Only in-frame clones appear in the TCRdb table, and some are missing; sequencing was by immunoSEQ multiplex PCR. The sample includes 60,000 to 90,000 clones, 65% to 85% seen only once; the top ten take under 0.8%. About this clone: No antigen is known for it.

Sequences were derived from CD4+ or CD8+ T cells sorted from blood, sampled in a trial of the OX40 agonist ivuxolimab. The chain carries TRBV7-9 and TRBJ2-3; possible D gene TRBD1, 6 bases. This clonotype was sampled from an adult with an advanced solid tumor such as melanoma, head and neck, liver or kidney cancer. CDR3 region: CASSLGQGRDTQYF. CDR3 nucleotides: TGTGCCAGCAGCTTGGGTCAGGGGCGGGATACGCAGTATTTT.